This is a list of T cell receptor beta chains from one sample in a study of blood T cells in healthy people across ages. TCRdb recomputed calls from the 5' RACE reads with MiXCR, one row per CDR3 protein. The repertoire has some 800,000 distinct CDR3 sequences, roughly 25% of them found once; the top ten carry approximately 4%. These data were also reused for a study on T cells of mothers and their children.

Sample: blood. These receptors all come from a boy aged 10-17 years in good health. Both conserved end residues are part of each CDR3. The order of the fields is CDR3 length, V gene, clone size, J gene, D gene, CDR3 DNA, CDR3 protein. The D gene is left open where the match is weak. Clone size, where shown, is once, few, many, or a class for clones that have expanded.

length: 11; V: TRBV29-1; size: -; J: TRBJ2-7; D: -; DNA: TGCAGCGTTACAGGCCTGGACGAGCAGTACTTC; CDR3: CSVTGLDEQYF
length: 14; V: TRBV4-3; size: few; J: TRBJ1-1; D: -; DNA: TGCGCCAGCAGCCAAGGGGGGGTGAACACTGAAGCTTTCTTT; CDR3: CASSQGGVNTEAFF
length: 17; V: TRBV28; size: few; J: TRBJ2-7; D: -; DNA: -; CDR3: CASSSSVKVGSAYEQYF
length: 15; V: TRBV5-1; size: -; J: TRBJ1-4; D: -; DNA: TGCGCCAGCAGCCCCGAGGGGGCAACTAATGAAAAACTGTTTTTT; CDR3: CASSPEGATNEKLFF
length: 14; V: TRBV6-5; size: few; J: TRBJ1-2; D: -; DNA: TGTGCCAGCAGTTTCCGGCCACAAAACTATGGCTACACCTTC; CDR3: CASSFRPQNYGYTF
length: 15; V: TRBV15; size: many; J: TRBJ2-5; D: -; DNA: TGTGCCACCAGCAGAGCACAGGGTTTTCGAGAGACCCAGTACTTC; CDR3: CATSRAQGFRETQYF
length: 16; V: TRBV30; size: -; J: TRBJ1-3; D: -; DNA: TGTGCCTGGAGTACCTCCCTGCTGAGCTCTGGAAACACCATATATTTT; CDR3: CAWSTSLLSSGNTIYF
length: 15; V: TRBV7-9; size: -; J: TRBJ2-5; D: -; DNA: TGTGCCAGCAGCTTAGCTTCGGGGGGCCCCGAGACCCAGTACTTC; CDR3: CASSLASGGPETQYF
length: 13; V: TRBV12-3/TRBV12-4; size: -; J: TRBJ1-2; D: -; DNA: TGTGCGGCCTGGGGGGGAGGCAGCTATGGCTACACCTTC; CDR3: CAAWGGGSYGYTF
length: 15; V: TRBV6-2/TRBV6-3; size: -; J: TRBJ2-5; D: TRBD1; DNA: TGTGCCAGCAGAACGGGGACAGCCAGAAGTGAGACCCAGTACTTC; CDR3: CASRTGTARSETQYF
length: 13; V: TRBV29-1; size: -; J: TRBJ2-5; D: -; DNA: TGCAGCGTTGAAGGTACAGCGGAAGAGACCCAGTACTTC; CDR3: CSVEGTAEETQYF
length: 13; V: TRBV7-3; size: many; J: TRBJ2-1; D: -; DNA: TGTGCCAGCAGTTTAGGGGGTGGCAATGAGCAGTTCTTC; CDR3: CASSLGGGNEQFF
length: 15; V: TRBV28; size: -; J: TRBJ1-1; D: -; DNA: TGTGCCAGCAGCACCGGGACAAACATGAACACTGAAGCTTTCTTT; CDR3: CASSTGTNMNTEAFF
length: 9; V: TRBV5-1; size: -; J: TRBJ1-1; D: -; DNA: TGCGCCAGCAGCACAGGGACTGCCTTT; CDR3: CASSTGTAF
length: 14; V: TRBV7-9; size: few; J: TRBJ1-2; D: TRBD1; DNA: TGTGCCAGCAGCCCCGGGACAGGCGTTATTGGCTACACCTTC; CDR3: CASSPGTGVIGYTF
length: 15; V: TRBV20-1; size: few; J: TRBJ1-5; D: -; DNA: TGCAGTGCTAGGGAAATAGGATGGAGCAATCAGCCCCAGCATTTT; CDR3: CSAREIGWSNQPQHF
length: 13; V: TRBV7-9; size: -; J: TRBJ2-2; D: -; DNA: TGTGCCAGCAGCTTAGATGTCACCGGGGAGCTGTTTTTT; CDR3: CASSLDVTGELFF
length: 15; V: TRBV7-2; size: few; J: TRBJ1-2; D: TRBD1; DNA: TGTGCCAGCAGCCCAGGGGGGTCGCGGGACTATGGCTACACCTTC; CDR3: CASSPGGSRDYGYTF
length: 14; V: TRBV20-1; size: few; J: TRBJ1-1; D: -; DNA: TGCAGTGCTAGAGGGCAGCTTGGTTACACTGAAGCTTTCTTT; CDR3: CSARGQLGYTEAFF
length: 17; V: TRBV7-8; size: -; J: TRBJ1-2; D: TRBD1; DNA: TGTGCCAGCAGCTTACGATTGCCTACGGACAGGGACTATGGCTACACCTTC; CDR3: CASSLRLPTDRDYGYTF
length: 15; V: TRBV7-9; size: -; J: TRBJ1-1; D: -; DNA: TGTGCCAGCAGCTTTCCCAGGGGACGTGGCACTGAAGCTTTCTTT; CDR3: CASSFPRGRGTEAFF
length: 13; V: TRBV29-1; size: -; J: TRBJ1-4; D: -; DNA: TGCAGCGTAGCCGGGACCGCGAATGAAAAACTGTTTTTT; CDR3: CSVAGTANEKLFF
length: 16; V: TRBV19; size: -; J: TRBJ1-5; D: -; DNA: TGTGCCAGTAGTATCTCACAGGGTTGGAGCAATCAGCCCCAGCATTTT; CDR3: CASSISQGWSNQPQHF
length: 13; V: TRBV27; size: -; J: TRBJ1-4; D: -; DNA: TGTGCCAGCAGTCCGAGTCATAATGAAAAACTGTTTTTT; CDR3: CASSPSHNEKLFF
length: 18; V: TRBV6-2/TRBV6-3; size: -; J: TRBJ2-1; D: -; DNA: TGTGCCAGCAGTTACTCGTTGCGGGGAGCGACTAACAACAATGAGCAGTTCTTC; CDR3: CASSYSLRGATNNNEQFF
length: 17; V: TRBV18; size: -; J: TRBJ1-2; D: TRBD1; DNA: TGTGCCAGCTCACCACTTATCCCCGGACAGGGGGGTCATGGCTACACCTTC; CDR3: CASSPLIPGQGGHGYTF
length: 16; V: TRBV20-1; size: -; J: TRBJ2-1; D: TRBD2; DNA: TGCAGTGCTAGGGTCGGGACTAGCGGGAGCTACAATGAGCAGTTCTTC; CDR3: CSARVGTSGSYNEQFF
length: 17; V: TRBV7-8; size: once; J: TRBJ2-4; D: TRBD2; DNA: TGTGCCAGCAGCTTAGATCTAGCGGGCGCTGCCAAAAACATTCAGTACTTC; CDR3: CASSLDLAGAAKNIQYF
length: 15; V: TRBV4-1; size: few; J: TRBJ2-7; D: -; DNA: TGCGCCAGCAGCCAAGCCCAGGGGAGAACCTACGAGCAGTACTTC; CDR3: CASSQAQGRTYEQYF
length: 15; V: TRBV6-2/TRBV6-3; size: -; J: TRBJ2-2; D: TRBD2; DNA: TGTGCCAGCAGTTACTCCGGGGGGAGCGTCGGGGAGCTGTTTTTT; CDR3: CASSYSGGSVGELFF
length: 13; V: TRBV29-1; size: few; J: TRBJ1-2; D: TRBD1; DNA: TGCAGCGTCTTGTTGACAGGGCGGTATGGCTACACCTTC; CDR3: CSVLLTGRYGYTF
length: 16; V: TRBV7-9; size: -; J: TRBJ2-5; D: TRBD1; DNA: TGTGCCAGCATCCCCCTCCGGGACAGGGGATGGGAGACCCAGTACTTC; CDR3: CASIPLRDRGWETQYF
length: 12; V: TRBV29-1; size: -; J: TRBJ2-1; D: TRBD1; DNA: TGCAGCGTGGACAGGGCTTACAATGAGCAGTTCTTC; CDR3: CSVDRAYNEQFF
length: 14; V: TRBV7-9; size: -; J: TRBJ2-7; D: -; DNA: TGTGCCAGCAGCCACCCAGGGGGGGTCTACGAGCAGTACTTC; CDR3: CASSHPGGVYEQYF
length: 16; V: TRBV4-3; size: few; J: TRBJ2-7; D: TRBD2; DNA: TGCGCCAGCAGCCAAGATCTTAGCGGGGGCCCCTACGAGCAGTACTTC; CDR3: CASSQDLSGGPYEQYF
length: 14; V: TRBV20-1; size: -; J: TRBJ1-5; D: -; DNA: TGCAGTGCTTCCGGTTCAATTAGCAATCAGCCCCAGCATTTT; CDR3: CSASGSISNQPQHF